This TCR beta chain comes out of a study of T cell responses to AZD1222 COVID-19 vaccine. The study's findings and limits: The study reported that nearly half of spike-specific TCRs target unmutated variant regions. The peak T cell response came first, and repertoires were sampled only after it.

With respect to this clone: Its target is unknown.

Generated by immunoSEQ multiplex PCR, the TCRdb table keeps only in-frame clones and is missing some. This table holds 130,000 to 150,000 clones, 90% found once. The sequencing used peripheral blood, collected on day 0 of AZD1222 vaccination. The receptor's source is an adult in good health.

The CDR3 reads CASSLDRYTEAFF. For the CDR3, the DNA is TGTGCCAGCAGCTTGGACAGGTACACTGAAGCTTTCTTT. V and J are TRBV5-8 and TRBJ1-1; TRBD1 is a possible D gene (5 bases). Germline V lookup: CDR1 SGHTS, CDR2 YDEGEE. The CDR3 sequence is 13 residues long. Trimming left V 0 bases short and J 3 bases short, with 6 bases between.